These 23 T cell receptor beta chains were all obtained from the same sample, sequenced in a study of OX40 agonist ivuxolimab in advanced cancers. Generated by immunoSEQ multiplex PCR, the TCRdb table keeps only in-frame clones and is missing some. Among some 100,000 clones, under 85% were seen once, and the ten largest hold 4.5% to 5.5%. The sample consisted of CD4+ or CD8+ T cells sorted from blood, taken in a trial of the OX40 agonist ivuxolimab. The receptors were sampled from an adult with an advanced solid tumor such as melanoma, head and neck, liver or kidney cancer.

This clone was seen once. The chain combines TRBV5-6 with TRBJ1-5; perhaps TRBD1 as D (5 bases). Germline V gene sequence: CDR1 SGHDT, CDR2 YYEEEE. The CDR3 loop spans 18 amino acids. V dropped 0 bases and J dropped 0 bases, with 16 bases sitting between them. This chain's CDR3 is CASSLGSSFGGSNQPQHF. The CDR3 coding sequence is TGTGCCAGCAGCTTGGGCTCATCATTTGGGGGTAGCAATCAGCCCCAGCATTTT. Variable domain in full (rest from reference TRBV5-6 and TRBJ1-5): DAGVTQSPTHLIKTRGQQVTLRCSPKSGHDTVSWYQQALGQGPQFIFQYYEEEERQRGNFPDRFSGHQFPNYSSELNVNALLLGDSALYLCASSLGSSFGGSNQPQHFGDGTRLSIL.

The chain employs TRBV6-4 and TRBJ2-1; 7 nucleotides agree with TRBD1. This CDR3 contains 15 residues. Germline assignment: CDR1 MRHNA and CDR2 SNTAGT. V lost 0 bases to trimming and J lost 2 bases; unmatched junction nucleotides: 1. Written as DNA, the CDR3 is TGTGCCAGCAGTGACTCCACAGGGGCCTACAATGAGCAGTTCTTC. Translating gives CASSDSTGAYNEQFF.

The rearrangement links TRBV11-3 to TRBJ1-2; 10 nucleotides agree with TRBD1. The CDR3 length is 14 residues. Unmatched junction bases numbered 5, after V lost 5 bases and J lost 5 bases. CDR1 is SGHNT, CDR2 YENEEA, per germline. CDR3 residues: CASSLRTGGYGYTF. CDR3 coding DNA: TGTGCCAGCAGCCTAAGGACAGGGGGATATGGCTACACCTTC.

The chain joins TRBV12-5 to TRBJ2-1; TRBD2 matches at 11 bases. This CDR3 region has 15 residues. V shed 5 bases, J shed 7 bases, and the junction held 7 bases outside the gene matches. CDR1 and CDR2 from the germline V gene are LGHNT and FRNRAP. CDR3 loop: CASGIGTSGANEQFF. The DNA for the CDR3 is TGTGCTAGTGGTATCGGGACTAGCGGAGCGAATGAGCAGTTCTTC.

The chain uses TRBV4-1 and TRBJ2-2; maybe TRBD2 (5 bases). This CDR3 comprises 14 residues. V was pared by 4 bases and J by 6 bases, with 12 bases between. Per the germline V gene, CDR1 is MGHRA and CDR2 is YSYEKL. The CDR3: CASSPEEGAGELFF. In DNA form, the CDR3 reads TGCGCCAGCAGCCCCGAAGAGGGAGCCGGGGAGCTGTTTTTT.

V gene TRBV4-1 combines with J gene TRBJ2-3, with TRBD1 as a possible D gene (5 bases). V was clipped by 0 bases and J by 7 bases, with 17 bases between them. This CDR3 spans 16 amino acids. CDR1 MGHRA and CDR2 YSYEKL come from the germline V gene. CDR3 region: CASSQEPQGIMNTQYF. CDR3 in DNA: TGCGCCAGCAGCCAAGAACCGCAGGGAATCATGAATACGCAGTATTTT.

This chain uses TRBV25-1 with TRBJ2-1; D possibly matches TRBD1 or TRBD2 (6 bases each). The CDR3 extends over 13 amino acids. The V end was cut by 8 bases, the J end by 3 bases, with 11 bases between. Germline V CDR1 and CDR2: MGHDK, SYGVNS. CDR3 protein: CASVGGHYNEQFF. The CDR3 DNA is TGTGCCAGCGTCGGGGGCCACTACAATGAGCAGTTCTTC.

The chain employs TRBV28 and TRBJ1-2; D is unclear. The CDR3 is made up of 13 amino acids. The germline V and J ends were trimmed by 1 base and 5 bases, with 8 bases remaining between them. CDR1 and CDR2 from the germline V gene are MDHEN and SYDVKM. CDR3 sequence reads: CASSLLGQYGYTF. CDR3 bases: TGTGCCAGCAGTTTATTGGGTCAGTATGGCTACACCTTC.

In the case of this clone: Relative to the germline gene, one junction end is altered; a read error may explain this. In the same sample, other DNA sequences code for this CDR3. V is TRBV4-1 and J is TRBJ1-2; D is unclear. Germline V gives CDR1 MGHRA, CDR2 YSYEKL. This CDR3 has 13 residues. In nucleotides, the CDR3 is TGCGCCACGAGAAGGGATGGCAACTATGGATACACCTTC. Protein: CATRRDGNYGYTF.

CDR3: CASSPPGQGNYGYTF. The CDR3 bases are TGTGCCAGCTCACCACCGGGACAGGGTAACTATGGCTACACCTTC. The chain combines TRBV18 with TRBJ1-2; TRBD1 matches 9 bases. CDR1 and CDR2 from the germline V gene are KGHSH and LQKENI. The CDR3 extends over 15 amino acids. The trim removed 0 bases at V and 1 base at J, leaving 0 bases unmatched. Supplemented by reference TRBV18 and TRBJ1-2, the full variable domain reads NAGVMQNPRHLVRRRGQEARLRCSPMKGHSHVYWYRQLPEEGLKFMVYLQKENIIDESGMPKERFSAEFPKEGPSILRIQQVVRGDSAAYFCASSPPGQGNYGYTFGSGTRLTVV.

The chain has TRBV5-6 and TRBJ1-2; TRBD1 is a possible D gene (6 bases). The germline V and J ends were trimmed by 4 bases and 7 bases, with 20 bases remaining between them. The CDR3 is made up of 15 amino acids. The germline CDR1 and CDR2 sequences are SGHDT and YYEEEE. The chain's CDR3 is CASSPEGGWDRGYTF. The CDR3 DNA reads as TGTGCCAGCAGCCCCGAGGGGGGTTGGGACCGTGGCTACACCTTC.

The chain links TRBV19 to TRBJ2-6; D gene unclear. Deletions cut 3 bases from V and 0 bases from J, with 6 bases between. The germline gives CDR1 LNHDA, CDR2 SQIVND (reference sequence). This CDR3 region has 15 residues. The CDR3 loop reads CASSIVASGANVLTF. The CDR3 DNA reads as TGTGCCAGTAGTATCGTAGCCTCTGGGGCCAACGTCCTGACTTTC.

V usage is TRBV7-2 and J usage is TRBJ1-1; weak D call: TRBD1 (5 bases). This CDR3 region has 13 residues. The germline CDR1 and CDR2 sequences are SGHTA and FQGNSA. The ends were cut back, 1 base at V and 4 bases at J, with 7 bases in the middle. The CDR3: CASSLEGATEAFF. DNA for the CDR3: TGTGCCAGCAGCTTAGAAGGGGCCACTGAAGCTTTCTTT.

This rearrangement joins TRBV6-1 to TRBJ1-2, with a weak D call TRBD1 (5 bases). V was cut by 2 bases and J by 0 bases, with 10 bases left in between. Germline V gives CDR1 MNHNS, CDR2 SASEGT. The CDR3 has 15 amino acids. The CDR3 sequence is CASSELGLTNYGYTF. The CDR3 bases are TGTGCCAGCAGTGAACTGGGGCTTACTAACTATGGCTACACCTTC.

The CDR3 region is CASSSEGPQNTEAFF. The CDR3 DNA follows: TGTGCCAGCAGCTCAGAGGGACCTCAGAACACTGAAGCTTTCTTT. This chain connects TRBV7-9 to TRBJ1-1, with D possibly TRBD1 on 5 matching bases. Between the trimmed V and J ends, which lost 4 bases and 1 base, there was a span of 13 bases. The CDR3 has 15 amino acids. Germline lookup yields CDR1 SEHNR and CDR2 FQNEAQ (reference sequence).

This clone came up once. The chain employs TRBV19 and TRBJ2-1; the D gene is possibly TRBD2 (5 bases). CDR3 length equals 15 residues. V was shortened by 0 bases and J by 3 bases, with 9 bases between the two germline ends. CDR1 LNHDA and CDR2 SQIVND come from the germline V gene (reference sequence). The CDR3 nucleotides read TGTGCCAGTAGTATAGATGGACTCAACTACAATGAGCAGTTCTTC. This codes for CASSIDGLNYNEQFF. The variable domain in full, with the rest retrieved from reference TRBV19 and TRBJ2-1, is DGGITQSPKYLFRKEGQNVTLSCEQNLNHDAMYWYRQDPGQGLRLIYYSQIVNDFQKGDIAEGYSVSREKKESFPLTVTSAQKNPTAFYLCASSIDGLNYNEQFFGPGTRLTVL.

The chain combines TRBV19 with TRBJ2-1; TRBD2 agrees at 7 bases. Trimming at V came to 4 bases and at J to 8 bases, leaving 5 bases not matched to a gene. This CDR3 has 13 residues. Germline values: CDR1 LNHDA, CDR2 SQIVND (reference sequence). CDR3 sequence: CASSTGGPDEQFF. In DNA, the CDR3 is TGTGCCAGTAGTACGGGAGGTCCGGATGAGCAGTTCTTC.

This clone was counted only a few times. The chain joins TRBV9 to TRBJ2-7; 7 bases map to TRBD1. This CDR3 has 14 amino acids. J gave up 5 bases and V 0 bases, and 5 bases lay outside the gene matches. Looked up from germline, CDR1 is SGDLS and CDR2 is YYNGEE. DNA of the CDR3: TGTGCCAGCAGCGTAGAGGGACAGATCAACGAGCAGTACTTC. This translates into CASSVEGQINEQYF. The full variable domain, its missing parts supplied by reference TRBV9 and TRBJ2-7, is DSGVTQTPKHLITATGQRVTLRCSPRSGDLSVYWYQQSLDQGLQFLIQYYNGEERAKGNILERFSAQQFPDLHSELNLSSLELGDSALYFCASSVEGQINEQYFGPGTRLTVT.

In this sample, this clone turned up once. CDR3 amino acids: CASSTRDSLAKNIQYF. As DNA, the CDR3 is TGTGCCAGCAGTACGCGGGACAGCCTAGCCAAAAACATTCAGTACTTC. V gene TRBV27 combines with J gene TRBJ2-4; D possibly corresponds to TRBD1 (7 bases). The CDR3 sequence is 16 residues long. Germline V gene sequence: CDR1 MNHEY, CDR2 SMNVEV (reference sequence). V was cut by 5 bases and J by 0 bases, with 14 bases left in between.

V and J are TRBV27 and TRBJ2-3; D unresolved. The CDR3 length is 13 residues. V shed 4 bases and J shed 5 bases, with 10 bases lying between them. Germline V gives CDR1 MNHEY, CDR2 SMNVEV (reference sequence). In nucleotides, the CDR3 is TGTGCCAGCAGTTCCGGGTTTGGAGATACGCAGTATTTT. Amino acid sequence: CASSSGFGDTQYF.

The chain links TRBV6-5 to TRBJ2-1; 11 bases match TRBD2. This CDR3 spans 16 amino acids. CDR1 is MNHEY and CDR2 is SVGAGI in the germline V gene. V shed 3 bases, J shed 5 bases, and the junction held 6 bases outside the gene matches. In DNA form, the CDR3 reads TGTGCCAGCAGTTATCCGGGACTAGCGGATAACAATGAGCAGTTCTTC. It specifies CASSYPGLADNNEQFF.

The chain combines TRBV25-1 with TRBJ2-4, with D maybe TRBD2 (7 bases). With 3 bases removed from V and 7 bases from J, the gap between germline ends came to 16 bases. The CDR3 is 15 residues long. Germline assignment: CDR1 MGHDK and CDR2 SYGVNS. CDR3 DNA sequence: TGTGCCAGCAGTGACCCCCGGGGAGGGGGGAACATTCAGTACTTC. Translation gives CASSDPRGGGNIQYF.

The chain has TRBV2 and TRBJ2-7; no reliable D call. Trimming removed 5 bases from V and 2 bases from J, with 13 bases in between. This CDR3 is built from 14 residues. Germline-derived CDR1 and CDR2 are SNHLY and FYNNEI. The CDR3: CASSSPGRPYEQYF. The CDR3 region has the DNA TGTGCCAGCAGTTCTCCCGGGCGACCCTACGAGCAGTACTTC. The full variable domain, its missing parts supplied by reference TRBV2 and TRBJ2-7, is EPEVTQTPSHQVTQMGQEVILRCVPISNHLYFYWYRQILGQKVEFLVSFYNNEISEKSEIFDDQFSVERPDGSNFTLKIRSTKLEDSAMYFCASSSPGRPYEQYFGPGTRLTVT.